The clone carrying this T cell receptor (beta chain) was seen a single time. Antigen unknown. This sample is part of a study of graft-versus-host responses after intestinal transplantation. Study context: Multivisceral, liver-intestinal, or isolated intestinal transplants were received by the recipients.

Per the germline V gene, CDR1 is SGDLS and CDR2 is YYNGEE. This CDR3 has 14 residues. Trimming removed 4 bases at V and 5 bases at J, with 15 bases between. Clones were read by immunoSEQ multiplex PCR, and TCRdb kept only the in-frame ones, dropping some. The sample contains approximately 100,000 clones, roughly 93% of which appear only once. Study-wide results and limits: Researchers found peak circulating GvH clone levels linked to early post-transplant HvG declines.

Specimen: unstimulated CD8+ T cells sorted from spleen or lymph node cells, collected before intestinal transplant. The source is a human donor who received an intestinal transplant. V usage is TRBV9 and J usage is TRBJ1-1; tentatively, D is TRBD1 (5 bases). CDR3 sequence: CASSPRLGRTEAFF. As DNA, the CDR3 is TGTGCCAGCAGCCCCCGATTGGGGCGGACTGAAGCTTTCTTT.